The T cell receptor beta chain under discussion was sequenced for a study of blood T cells in healthy people across ages. In its sample, this clonotype was seen a few times. For the second PCR, which ran for about 7 to 12 cycles, a sample-barcoded 5' primer and a J-beta primer mix were used. TCRdb fed the 5' RACE reads into MiXCR, producing one record per CDR3 protein. The sample yields about 970,000 distinct CDR3 sequences, just over 50% seen once. This CDR3 has 13 residues. The germline V gene has CDR1 DFQATT and CDR2 SNEGSKA (reference sequence). The chain uses TRBV20-1 and TRBJ2-4; TRBD2 matches 8 bases. The DNA end is more similar to TRBJ2-7, so the J call may be wrong. This clonotype originated in an older woman in good health. Sequenced sample: blood. CDR3 bases: TGCAGTGCTAGGTTAGCGGGACTCTACGAGCAGTACTTC. Protein: CSARLAGLYEQYF.